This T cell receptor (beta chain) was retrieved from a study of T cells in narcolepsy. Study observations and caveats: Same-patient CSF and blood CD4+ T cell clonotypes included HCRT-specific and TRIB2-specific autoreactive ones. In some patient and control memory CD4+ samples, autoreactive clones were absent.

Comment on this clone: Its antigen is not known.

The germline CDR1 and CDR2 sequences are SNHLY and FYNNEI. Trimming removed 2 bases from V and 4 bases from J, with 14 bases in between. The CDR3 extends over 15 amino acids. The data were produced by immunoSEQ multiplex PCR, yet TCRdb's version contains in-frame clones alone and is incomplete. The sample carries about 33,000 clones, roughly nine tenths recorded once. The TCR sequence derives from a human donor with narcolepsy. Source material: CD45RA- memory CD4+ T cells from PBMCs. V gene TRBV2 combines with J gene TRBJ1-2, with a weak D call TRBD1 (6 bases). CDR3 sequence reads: CASSEFDARGYGYTF. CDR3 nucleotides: TGTGCCAGCAGTGAATTTGATGCCAGGGGCTATGGCTACACCTTC.